The sequence of this T cell receptor (beta chain) was determined in a study of human T cells and chemical hapten exposure. Whole-study context: For the roughly 25-week duration of the study, patients were given weekly doses of diphenylcyclopropenone on the scalp. Largely, small differences in pooled library volume made per-sample TCR yields vary.

The time point denotes: pre-sensitization, week 0. Treatment here: therapeutic diphenylcyclopropenone sensitization with weekly scalp DPC. Sample donors consisted of patients with alopecia, aged 18 to 70 years, who were suitable for DPC. MiXCR was run by TCRdb on the RACE reads, yielding one entry per CDR3 protein. The table lists over 55,000 distinct CDR3 sequences, over 9% of them singletons. J gave up 4 bases and V 4 bases, and 6 bases lay outside the gene matches. Germline V gene lookup returns CDR1 MGHDK and CDR2 SYGVNS. This CDR3 has 15 amino acids. Comments on this clonotype: Its antigen is unidentified.

Study-wide results and limits: Patch test score showed a positive correlation with PT1 expanded TCR counts.

Source: whole blood, taken in connection with sensitization to the hapten diphenylcyclopropenone (DPC). The receptor's source is a man between 35 and 55 years old with alopecia areata. Some clones in this sample may be carry-over from other donors' samples. The chain employs TRBV25-1 and TRBJ2-7; 11 bases match TRBD2. The CDR3 protein is CASSAAGTSGYEQYF. The CDR3 bases are TGTGCCAGCAGTGCCGCCGGGACTAGCGGATACGAGCAGTACTTC.